Listed here are 23 T cell receptor beta chains from one sample, sequenced in a study of blood T cell repertoires in COVID-19. The repertoire was sequenced with immunoSEQ multiplex PCR; TCRdb's copy has only in-frame clones and lacks some. The sample lists 200,000 to 250,000 clones; more than 80% were seen once. The sequenced sample was PBMCs or T cells enriched from blood (not recorded which). Receptors were obtained from a man between 60 and 75 years old who had recovered from COVID-19.

V is TRBV11-2 and J is TRBJ2-2, with a possible D match to TRBD2 (5 bases). Germline lookup yields CDR1 SGHAT and CDR2 FQNNGV. Deletions cut 1 base from V and 2 bases from J, with 5 bases between. The CDR3 runs to 14 residues. Written as DNA, the CDR3 is TGTGCCAGCAGCTTAGGGACTAACACCGGGGAGCTGTTTTTT. It is translated as CASSLGTNTGELFF.

The rearrangement uses TRBV9 and TRBJ2-1; D possibly corresponds to TRBD1 (6 bases). This CDR3 has 12 residues. Germline V CDR1 and CDR2: SGDLS, YYNGEE. V was pared by 3 bases and J by 8 bases, with 9 bases between. CDR3 nucleotide sequence: TGTGCCAGCAGCGCACAGGGCGATGAGCAGTTCTTC. Encoded protein: CASSAQGDEQFF.

The genes are TRBV7-3 and TRBJ2-3; a weak D match, TRBD2 (6 bases). V was pared by 1 base and J by 2 bases, with 13 bases between. Germline loops: CDR1 SGHTA, CDR2 FQGTGA. The CDR3 is 16 amino acids. CDR3 amino acids: CASSLMNGGPTDTQYF. The DNA of the CDR3 is TGTGCCAGCAGCTTAATGAACGGGGGACCCACAGATACGCAGTATTTT.

The chain uses TRBV11-2 and TRBJ2-1; 8 nucleotides line up with TRBD1. The CDR3 consists of 15 residues. The V and J ends lost 1 base and 2 bases, in that order; junction bases with no gene match: 1. From germline, CDR1 is SGHAT and CDR2 FQNNGV. The CDR3 loop is CASSLVQGAYNEQFF. The DNA for the CDR3 is TGTGCCAGCAGCTTAGTACAGGGGGCCTACAATGAGCAGTTCTTC.

The rearrangement joins TRBV6-1 to TRBJ2-7; D is ambiguous. The CDR3 extends over 13 amino acids. Trimming stripped 2 bases from V and 0 bases from J, with 5 bases between. The V gene's germline CDR1 is MNHNS and CDR2 SASEGT. The DNA of the CDR3 is TGTGCCAGCAGTGAAAACAGCTCCTACGAGCAGTACTTC. Its translation: CASSENSSYEQYF.

The chain links TRBV6-5 to TRBJ2-7, with 7 bases that match TRBD2. This CDR3 is 15 amino acids long. The J segment lost 4 bases and the V segment lost 0 bases, leaving 6 bases of the junction unmatched. Germline V gene data show CDR1 as MNHEY and CDR2 as SVGAGI. The CDR3 DNA follows: TGTGCCAGCAGTTACTCTTGGCGGGGGACTTACGAGCAGTACTTC. Translation gives CASSYSWRGTYEQYF.

Worth noting for this clone: This sample also contains other DNA sequences that code for the same CDR3. The gene calls are TRBV5-5 and TRBJ2-7, with 11 bases matching TRBD1. Germline V CDR1 and CDR2: SGHKS, YYEKEE (reference sequence). The CDR3 extends over 14 amino acids. The V and J ends lost 3 bases and 3 bases, in that order; junction bases with no gene match: 2. Written as DNA, the CDR3 is TGTGCCAGCAGCTGGGGGACAGGGGGCTACGAGCAGTACTTC. Translation gives CASSWGTGGYEQYF.

The rearrangement joins TRBV3-1 (or the pseudogene TRBV3-2) to TRBJ1-2, with D possibly matching TRBD1 (6 bases). Germline CDR1 and CDR2: LGHDT and YNNKEL (reference sequence). CDR3 length: 15 residues. Trimming pared 1 base from V and 4 bases from J, leaving 13 bases between. The CDR3 reads CASSQGTEEVYGYTF. CDR3 DNA sequence: TGTGCCAGCAGCCAAGGGACAGAAGAGGTCTATGGCTACACCTTC.

The chain links TRBV4-1 to TRBJ2-5; 10 bases align to TRBD2. Losses at the gene ends were 1 base for V and 2 bases for J; bases not matched to a gene: 4. The CDR3 is 16 amino acids. Germline CDR1 reads MGHRA; CDR2 reads YSYEKL. The CDR3 is CASSQGPSGGQETQYF. In DNA, the CDR3 is TGCGCCAGCAGCCAAGGGCCTAGCGGGGGTCAAGAGACCCAGTACTTC.

The chain employs TRBV7-6 and TRBJ2-3, with 7 bases identical to TRBD2. This CDR3 is built from 15 residues. Germline values: CDR1 SGHVS, CDR2 FNYEAQ. V was pared by 5 bases and J by 4 bases, with 9 bases of the junction left unmatched. The CDR3: CASSQRGSGADTQYF. CDR3 nucleotide sequence: TGTGCCAGCAGCCAGCGCGGGAGCGGGGCAGATACGCAGTATTTT.

CDR3 DNA sequence: TGTGCCAGTACTGGGACAGGGGGCATGAACACTGAAGCTTTCTTT. Its translation is CASTGTGGMNTEAFF. The rearrangement uses TRBV19 and TRBJ1-1, with TRBD1 identical over 12 bases. J was trimmed by 0 bases and V by 7 bases; bases with no gene match: 3. The germline V gene has CDR1 LNHDA and CDR2 SQIVND (reference sequence). This CDR3 is built from 15 residues.

The CDR3, as DNA: TGTGCCAGCAGCGGACCCGCGCCAGGGCGAGGCTACACCTTC. Its protein is CASSGPAPGRGYTF. The V and J genes are TRBV9 and TRBJ1-2; D may be TRBD1 (5 bases). The germline gives CDR1 SGDLS, CDR2 YYNGEE. The CDR3 is made up of 14 amino acids. V was shortened by 3 bases and J by 8 bases, with 17 bases between the two germline ends.

This sequence joins TRBV19 and TRBJ2-7; 9 bases fit TRBD2. This CDR3 contains 13 residues. CDR1 and CDR2 (germline): LNHDA, SQIVND (reference sequence). Trimming took 4 bases from V and 6 from J; bases not matched to a gene: 4. Written as DNA, the CDR3 is TGTGCCAGTAGTAGTAGCGGGGGCGGCGAGCAGTACTTC. It encodes CASSSSGGGEQYF.

The CDR3 DNA sequence: TGTGCCAGCAGCTTGGTCGACAGGGGGTACGAGCAGTACTTC. Residues: CASSLVDRGYEQYF. The chain uses TRBV5-5 and TRBJ2-7; 9 nucleotides align to TRBD1. There are 14 residues in the CDR3. Germline trimming cut 0 bases from V and 4 bases from J; bases unmatched to any gene: 2. CDR1 and CDR2 from the germline V gene are SGHKS and YYEKEE (reference sequence).

J is TRBJ1-6 and V is TRBV27; D ambiguous. The V gene's germline CDR1 is MNHEY and CDR2 SMNVEV (reference sequence). There are 15 residues in the CDR3. Trimming took 6 bases from V and 0 from J, leaving 9 bases between them. The CDR3: CASRLWSSYNSPLHF. The CDR3 DNA follows: TGTGCCAGCAGGCTGTGGAGCTCCTATAATTCACCCCTCCACTTT.

This rearrangement joins TRBV6-6 to TRBJ1-1; perhaps TRBD1 as D (5 bases). Germline CDR1 MNHNY, CDR2 SVGAGI (reference sequence). The V and J ends lost 0 bases and 4 bases respectively, with 15 bases between them. The CDR3 is 16 residues long. The CDR3 region has the DNA TGTGCCAGCAGTTACTCGAGTAGGAGTCAGGGCACTGAAGCTTTCTTT. Translation: CASSYSSRSQGTEAFF.

This clone was observed once. The rearrangement links TRBV2 to TRBJ2-7; 9 positions agree with TRBD1. J lost 4 bases, V lost 0 bases, and 4 bases had no gene match. The CDR3 consists of 15 residues. Germline V lookup: CDR1 SNHLY, CDR2 FYNNEI. The DNA of the CDR3 is TGTGCCAGCAGTGAAGCCGGGACAGGGACTTACGAGCAGTACTTC. Protein: CASSEAGTGTYEQYF.

V usage is TRBV6-6 and J usage is TRBJ1-2; a weak D match, TRBD1 (6 bases). This CDR3 has 14 residues. The germline V and J ends were trimmed by 6 bases and 0 bases, with 11 bases remaining between them. Germline V CDR1 and CDR2: MNHNY, SVGAGI (reference sequence). For the CDR3, the DNA is TGTGCCAGCAGGGTTACAGGGTCTAACTATGGCTACACCTTC. Translation gives CASRVTGSNYGYTF.

The chain links TRBV12-5 to TRBJ2-2; D perhaps matches TRBD1 (5 bases). V lost 3 bases to trimming and J lost 11 bases, with 13 bases between them. CDR1 LGHNT and CDR2 FRNRAP come from the germline V gene. The CDR3 extends over 13 amino acids. CDR3 region: CASGLATGFELFF. The CDR3 DNA sequence: TGTGCTAGTGGTTTAGCAACAGGCTTTGAGCTGTTTTTT.

The chain has TRBV5-8 and TRBJ1-6; 9 nucleotides align to TRBD1. The trim removed 2 bases at V and 7 bases at J, leaving 7 bases unmatched. CDR1 is SGHTS, CDR2 YDEGEE, per germline. This CDR3 has 16 residues. The CDR3 DNA reads as TGTGCCAGCAGCTTTACAGGGGGCGCACAAAATTCACCCCTCCACTTT. Translation gives CASSFTGGAQNSPLHF.

This chain uses TRBV3-1 (or the pseudogene TRBV3-2) with TRBJ2-7; D possibly corresponds to TRBD1 (6 bases). The CDR3 consists of 15 residues. Germline values: CDR1 LGHDT, CDR2 YNNKEL (reference sequence). V shed 0 bases and J shed 7 bases, with 16 bases lying between them. The CDR3, as DNA: TGTGCCAGCAGCCAAGATGTCGGGCAGAGGGGGGAGCAGTACTTC. The encoded protein is CASSQDVGQRGEQYF.

The J gene is TRBJ1-1, the V gene TRBV2; 11 bases align to TRBD1. Losses at the gene ends were 7 bases for V and 0 bases for J; bases not matched to a gene: 4. The CDR3 has 15 residues. Per the germline V gene, CDR1 is SNHLY and CDR2 is FYNNEI. Here the CDR3 reads CASTGTGGLNTEAFF. As DNA, the CDR3 is TGTGCCAGCACCGGGACAGGGGGGTTGAACACTGAAGCTTTCTTT.

This chain connects TRBV19 to TRBJ1-2; D is undetermined. Trimming left V 3 bases short and J 7 bases short, with 12 bases between. CDR1 is LNHDA and CDR2 is SQIVND in the germline V gene (reference sequence). The CDR3 is 13 residues long. The CDR3 loop reads CASSIGGWSGYTF. CDR3 sequence (DNA): TGTGCCAGTAGTATTGGCGGGTGGTCTGGCTACACCTTC.